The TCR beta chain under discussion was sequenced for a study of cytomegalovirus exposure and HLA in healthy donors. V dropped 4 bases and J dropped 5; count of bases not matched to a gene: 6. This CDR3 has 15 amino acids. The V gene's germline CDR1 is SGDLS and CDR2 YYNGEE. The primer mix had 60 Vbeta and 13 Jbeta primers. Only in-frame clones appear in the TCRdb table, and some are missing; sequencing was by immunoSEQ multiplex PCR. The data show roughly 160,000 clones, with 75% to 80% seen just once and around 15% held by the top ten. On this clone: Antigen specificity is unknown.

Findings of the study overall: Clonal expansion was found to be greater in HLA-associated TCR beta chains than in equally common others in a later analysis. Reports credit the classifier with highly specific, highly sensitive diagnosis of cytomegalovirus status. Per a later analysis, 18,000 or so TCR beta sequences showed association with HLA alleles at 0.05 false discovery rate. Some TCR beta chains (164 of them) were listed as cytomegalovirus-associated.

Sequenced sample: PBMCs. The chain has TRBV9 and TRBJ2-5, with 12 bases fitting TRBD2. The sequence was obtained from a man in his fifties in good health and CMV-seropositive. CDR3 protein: CASSPSGGAPETQYF. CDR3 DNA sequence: TGTGCCAGCAGCCCTAGCGGGGGGGCACCGGAGACCCAGTACTTC.